A single sample gave rise to the 5 T cell receptor beta chains below, sequenced in a study of siplizumab effects on memory and regulatory T cells. Data came from immunoSEQ multiplex PCR; TCRdb stores just in-frame clones and leaves some out. The sample shows some 120,000 clones, around 94% of them seen only once. The sequencing input was non-Treg CD4+ T cells sorted from blood. Receptors originate from a human donor in good health.

The V gene is TRBV5-1, the J gene TRBJ2-1, with D unresolved. V was cut by 2 bases and J by 6 bases, with 6 bases left in between. Germline V CDR1 and CDR2: SGHRS, YFSETQ. The CDR3 runs 12 residues. In DNA form, the CDR3 reads TGCGCCAGCAGCTTCCCCCCCAATGAGCAGTTCTTC. The encoded protein is CASSFPPNEQFF. Complete variable domain (other parts from reference TRBV5-1 and TRBJ2-1): KAGVTQTPRYLIKTRGQQVTLSCSPISGHRSVSWYQQTPGQGLQFLFEYFSETQRNKGNFPGRFSGRQFSNSRSEMNVSTLELGDSALYLCASSFPPNEQFFGPGTRLTVL.

The chain couples TRBV30 to TRBJ2-3, with 9 positions matching TRBD2. V lost 2 bases to trimming and J lost 4 bases; unmatched junction nucleotides: 4. The CDR3 has 14 residues. The germline V gene has CDR1 GTSNPN and CDR2 SVGIG (reference sequence). As DNA, the CDR3 is TGTGCCTGGAGTTCTAGACTAGCGGCAGATACGCAGTATTTT. Translated: CAWSSRLAADTQYF.

The chain links TRBV18 to TRBJ1-1, with TRBD1 identical over 7 bases. The CDR3 extends over 14 amino acids. Germline V lookup: CDR1 KGHSH, CDR2 LQKENI. Trimming cost V 3 bases and J 4 bases; bases outside gene matches: 5. The CDR3, as DNA: TGTGCCAGCTCACCCACAGGGGCGGGCACTGAAGCTTTCTTT. It yields the protein CASSPTGAGTEAFF.

J is TRBJ2-1 and V is TRBV19; 8 nucleotides match TRBD2. This CDR3 comprises 15 residues. Germline CDR1 LNHDA, CDR2 SQIVND (reference sequence). The V segment lost 7 bases and the J segment 5 bases; nucleotides outside the gene matches: 10. This CDR3 is CASKGSRGGHNEQFF. The CDR3 DNA is TGTGCCAGTAAAGGGTCACGGGGGGGCCACAATGAGCAGTTCTTC.

This chain joins TRBV5-1 and TRBJ2-2; D not certain. V shed 1 base and J shed 1 base, with 8 bases lying between them. Germline V gives CDR1 SGHRS, CDR2 YFSETQ. This CDR3 contains 15 residues. In nucleotides, the CDR3 is TGCGCCAGCAGCTTGACTACCCTGAACACCGGGGAGCTGTTTTTT. Amino acids: CASSLTTLNTGELFF.